This section outlines one T cell receptor (beta chain) sequence together with its context. The record originates from a study of blood T cell repertoires in COVID-19. Study details: The study drew acute and convalescent COVID-19 samples from the United States, Italy and Spain. PBMCs, B-cell-depleted T cells, or T cells were the source of the cDNA or gDNA that made up the material.

In the authors' methods: It was from reference gene primer amplification that nucleated cell counts were estimated. Repertoires were generated with immunoSEQ multiplex PCR, while TCRdb's copy carries only in-frame clones and drops some. That table supplies the V and J calls and clone size; D and trimming were determined from the DNA. The sample yields about 65,000 clones, around 90% seen once. The germline V gene has CDR1 SGHDT and CDR2 YYEEEE. V was cut by 4 bases and J by 6 bases, with 22 bases left in between. This CDR3 contains 16 residues. Input material: peripheral blood. The chain joins TRBV5-6 to TRBJ1-2; D may be TRBD1 (5 bases). The receptor was derived from a man aged 60 to 75 with acute or convalescent COVID-19. CDR3 protein: CASSQIVVTGRNGYTF. Written as DNA, the CDR3 is TGTGCCAGCAGCCAGATTGTTGTTACAGGACGGAATGGCTACACCTTC.